A single sample gave rise to the 5 T cell receptor beta chains below, sequenced in a study of neurological immune-mediated disorders. TCRdb re-derived calls from the 5' RACE reads in MiXCR, one entry per CDR3 protein. The sample yields 65,000 to 90,000 distinct CDR3 sequences, under 13% seen once. The sequenced material came from PBMCs. These receptors were collected from a man aged 40-49 years in good health.

This clonotype was counted ten times or more. The chain joins TRBV20-1 to TRBJ1-1; D unclear. Trimming pared 6 bases from V and 11 bases from J, leaving 16 bases between. The CDR3 has 11 amino acids. The V gene's germline CDR1 is DFQATT and CDR2 SNEGSKA (reference sequence). DNA for the CDR3: TGCAGTGCAAGTTCCGGCCTACGGGCTTTCTTT. Translation: CSASSGLRAFF.

This clonotype was recorded many times. The V gene is TRBV13, the J gene TRBJ1-2, with 7 bases identical to TRBD1. Germline assignment: CDR1 PRHDT and CDR2 FYEKMQ (reference sequence). The V gene end was trimmed by 3 bases and the J gene end by 6 bases; junction bases not matched to a gene: 4. CDR3 size: 13 residues. The CDR3 DNA reads TGTGCCAGCAGCTTGGAGGGACAGCATGGCTACACCTTC. Amino acids: CASSLEGQHGYTF.

The CDR3 sequence: CASSSTQPSADTQYF. The DNA for the CDR3 is TGCGCCAGCAGCTCGACACAGCCGAGTGCAGATACGCAGTATTTT. The rearrangement links TRBV5-1 to TRBJ2-3; no clear D gene. Germline assignment: CDR1 SGHRS and CDR2 YFSETQ. The V and J ends lost 3 bases and 4 bases respectively, with 15 bases between them. The CDR3 is made up of 15 amino acids.

This clonotype was counted at least ten times. CDR3 DNA sequence: TGTGCCAGCAGTTACTCCCGGGGGCGCCCCGGGGAGCTGTTTTTT. Protein sequence: CASSYSRGRPGELFF. This rearrangement joins TRBV6-6 to TRBJ2-2, with D perhaps matching TRBD1 or TRBD2 (6 bases each). Germline V CDR1 and CDR2: MNHNY, SVGAGI (reference sequence). Trimming took 0 bases from V and 6 from J, leaving 11 bases between them. This CDR3 comprises 15 residues.

This clonotype has at least ten counts. The chain links TRBV18 to TRBJ2-2; D possibly corresponds to TRBD2 (5 bases). Between the trimmed V and J ends, which lost 8 bases and 1 base, there was a span of 8 bases. Looked up from germline, CDR1 is KGHSH and CDR2 is LQKENI. CDR3 length: 13 amino acids. This chain's CDR3 is CASPRGNTGELFF. CDR3 nucleotide sequence: TGTGCCAGCCCACGGGGGAACACCGGGGAGCTGTTTTTT.